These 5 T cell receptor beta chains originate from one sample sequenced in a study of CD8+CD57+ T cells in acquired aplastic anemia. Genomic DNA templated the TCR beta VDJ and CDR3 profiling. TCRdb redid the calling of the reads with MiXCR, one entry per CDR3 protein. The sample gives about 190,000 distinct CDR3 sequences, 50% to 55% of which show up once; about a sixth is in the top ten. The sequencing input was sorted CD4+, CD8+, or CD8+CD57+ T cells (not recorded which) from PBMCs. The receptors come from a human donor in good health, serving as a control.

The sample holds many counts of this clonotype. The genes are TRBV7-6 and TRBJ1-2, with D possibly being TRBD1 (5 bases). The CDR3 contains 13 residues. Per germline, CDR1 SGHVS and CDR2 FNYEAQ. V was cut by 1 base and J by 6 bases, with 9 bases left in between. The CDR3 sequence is CASSLEGRDGYTF. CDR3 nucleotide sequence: TGTGCCAGCAGCTTAGAGGGGAGGGATGGCTACACCTTC.

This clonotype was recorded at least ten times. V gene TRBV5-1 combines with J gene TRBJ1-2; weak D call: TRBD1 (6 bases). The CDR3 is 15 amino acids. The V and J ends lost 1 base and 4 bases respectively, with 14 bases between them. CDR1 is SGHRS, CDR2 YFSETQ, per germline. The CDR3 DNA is TGCGCCAGCAGCTTGAGGACAGACAATTTCTATGGCTACACCTTC. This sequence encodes CASSLRTDNFYGYTF.

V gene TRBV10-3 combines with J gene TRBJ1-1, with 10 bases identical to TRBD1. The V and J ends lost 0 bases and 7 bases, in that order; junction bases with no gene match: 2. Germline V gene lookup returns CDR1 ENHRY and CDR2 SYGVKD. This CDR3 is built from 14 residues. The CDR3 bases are TGTGCCATCAGTGAGTCGACAGGGGGCGATGAAGCTTTCTTT. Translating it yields CAISESTGGDEAFF.

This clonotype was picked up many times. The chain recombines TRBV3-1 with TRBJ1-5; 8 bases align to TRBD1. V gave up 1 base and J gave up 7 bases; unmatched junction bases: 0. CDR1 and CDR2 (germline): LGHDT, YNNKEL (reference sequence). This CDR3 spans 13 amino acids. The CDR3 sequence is CASSQGTGQPQHF. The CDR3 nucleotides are TGTGCCAGCAGCCAAGGGACAGGGCAGCCCCAGCATTTT.

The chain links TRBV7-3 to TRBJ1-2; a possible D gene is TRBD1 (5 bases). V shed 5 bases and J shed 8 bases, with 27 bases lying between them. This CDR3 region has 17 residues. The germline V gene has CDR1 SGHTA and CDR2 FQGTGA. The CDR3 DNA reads TGTGCCAGCAGCCCGCACTCGGGGGTTAGTGGCGCGGAGGGCTACACCTTC. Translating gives CASSPHSGVSGAEGYTF.